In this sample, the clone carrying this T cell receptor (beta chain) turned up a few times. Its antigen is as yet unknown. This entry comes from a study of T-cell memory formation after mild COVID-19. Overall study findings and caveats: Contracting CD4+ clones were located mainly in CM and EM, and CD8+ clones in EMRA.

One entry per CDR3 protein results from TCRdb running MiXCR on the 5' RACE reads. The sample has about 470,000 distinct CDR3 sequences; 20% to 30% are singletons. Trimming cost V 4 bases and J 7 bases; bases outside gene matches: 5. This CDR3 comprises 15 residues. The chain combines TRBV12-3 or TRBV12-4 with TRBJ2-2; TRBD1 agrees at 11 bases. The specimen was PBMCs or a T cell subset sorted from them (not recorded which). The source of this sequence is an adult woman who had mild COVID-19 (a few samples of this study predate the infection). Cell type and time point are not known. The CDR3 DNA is TGTGCCAGCAGTTCGGACAGGGGGCATATCGGGGAGCTGTTTTTT. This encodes CASSSDRGHIGELFF.